This TCR beta chain was found in a study of Ad26.COV2.S vaccination and SARS-CoV-2 variants. Germline CDR1 and CDR2: LGHDT and YNNKEL (reference sequence). Trimming left V 1 base short and J 4 bases short, with 7 bases between. This CDR3 region has 13 residues. Clones were sequenced by immunoSEQ multiplex PCR, and TCRdb holds only the in-frame ones, with some missing. This table holds approximately 340,000 clones, about 91% found once. The sequence was obtained from a human donor who had recovered from COVID-19. The sequenced sample was peripheral blood, obtained after recovery from COVID-19. This rearrangement joins TRBV3-1 (or the pseudogene TRBV3-2) to TRBJ1-2; no definite D call. CDR3 residues: CASSQAAAYGYTF. In DNA form, the CDR3 reads TGTGCCAGCAGCCAAGCGGCAGCCTATGGCTACACCTTC.